This TCR beta chain was sequenced for a study of molecular identifiers for immune sequencing clone quantification. For this clonotype: An end of the junction differs from the germline gene, which may be a read error.

Using its own MiXCR run on the PCR reads, TCRdb lists one record per CDR3 protein. The repertoire has 550,000 to 750,000 distinct CDR3 sequences, just under 20% of them found once; the top ten carry 0.85%. The CDR3 covers 16 residues. Germline lookup yields CDR1 SNHLY and CDR2 FYNNEI. The specimen sequenced was naive CD8+ T cells from blood, with Jurkat cell RNA spiked in. The subset: FACS-sorted CD8+CD4-CCR7+CD45RA+ naive T cells. The receptor was derived from a human donor in good health. Some libraries in this study had Jurkat cell RNA spiked in. The chain couples TRBV2 to TRBJ2-2, with D perhaps matching TRBD1 or TRBD2 (6 bases each). This CDR3 is CACSLGGSSRTGELFF. For the CDR3, the DNA is TGTGCCTGCAGCTTGGGGGGCAGCTCGAGGACCGGGGAGCTGTTTTTT.